Listed below are T cell receptor beta chains from one sample, sequenced in a study of CD8+ T cells in alopecia areata. Method: immunoSEQ multiplex PCR; TCRdb's copy keeps in-frame clones and lacks some. Of around 29,000 clones listed, 62% are singletons. The specimen sequenced was NKG2D-high CD8+ T cells sorted from blood. The receptors here all came from a human donor with alopecia areata. Both conserved end residues are part of each CDR3. A D gene is named only where the DNA matches it firmly. Where a row states a size, it is once, few, many or the class of an expanded clone; other rows omit it.

v_gene: TRBV7-9; j_gene: TRBJ1-1; d_gene: NA; abundance: once; CDR3nt: TGTGCCAGCAGCACCCATTGGACAGATAACACTGAAGCTTTCTTT; CDR3aa: CASSTHWTDNTEAFF
v_gene: TRBV11-2; j_gene: TRBJ2-7; d_gene: TRBD1; abundance: few; CDR3nt: TGTGCCAGTGTGGACCCGGGACAGACCTACGAGCAGTACTTC; CDR3aa: CASVDPGQTYEQYF
v_gene: TRBV4-1; j_gene: TRBJ2-3; d_gene: NA; abundance: NA; CDR3nt: TGCGCCAGCAGCCAAGCCTGGGCAGATACGCAGTATTTT; CDR3aa: CASSQAWADTQYF
v_gene: TRBV29-1; j_gene: TRBJ1-1; d_gene: TRBD1; abundance: NA; CDR3nt: TGCAGCGCTTGGACAGGGGAGAACACTGAAGCTTTCTTT; CDR3aa: CSAWTGENTEAFF
v_gene: TRBV25-1; j_gene: TRBJ2-5; d_gene: TRBD1; abundance: NA; CDR3nt: TGTGCCAGCAGCCAAGGGACAGGGTTTGCAGAGACCCAGTACTTC; CDR3aa: CASSQGTGFAETQYF
v_gene: TRBV15; j_gene: TRBJ2-7; d_gene: NA; abundance: few; CDR3nt: TGTGCCACCAGCAGGCATAGGACTGGAAGCTCCTACGAGCAGTACTTC; CDR3aa: CATSRHRTGSSYEQYF
v_gene: TRBV4-1; j_gene: TRBJ1-5; d_gene: NA; abundance: NA; CDR3nt: TGCGCCAGCAGCCAAGGTCCAGGGGTTCAGCCCCAGCATTTT; CDR3aa: CASSQGPGVQPQHF
v_gene: TRBV5-1; j_gene: TRBJ1-1; d_gene: NA; abundance: NA; CDR3nt: TGCGCCAGCAGCTGGATAGGGGGTCCGAACACTGAAGCTTTCTTT; CDR3aa: CASSWIGGPNTEAFF
v_gene: TRBV15; j_gene: TRBJ1-2; d_gene: NA; abundance: NA; CDR3nt: TGTGCCACCAGCAAAACAGTTGGGGGGGCGGATGGCTACACCTTC; CDR3aa: CATSKTVGGADGYTF
v_gene: TRBV28; j_gene: TRBJ1-1; d_gene: NA; abundance: NA; CDR3nt: TGTGCCAGCAGTTTCTTCAGGACGGACACTGAAGCTTTCTTT; CDR3aa: CASSFFRTDTEAFF
v_gene: TRBV29-1; j_gene: TRBJ1-1; d_gene: NA; abundance: few; CDR3nt: TGCAGCGTTGTACCGGGGAACACTGAAGCTTTCTTT; CDR3aa: CSVVPGNTEAFF
v_gene: TRBV14; j_gene: TRBJ2-7; d_gene: TRBD1; abundance: NA; CDR3nt: TGTGCCAGCAGCCAATTCGGACAGGGATCCTACGAGCAGTACTTC; CDR3aa: CASSQFGQGSYEQYF
v_gene: TRBV7-9; j_gene: TRBJ2-5; d_gene: NA; abundance: few; CDR3nt: TGTGCCAGCAGCCGACCCCGCCAAGAGACCCAGTACTTC; CDR3aa: CASSRPRQETQYF
v_gene: TRBV7-9; j_gene: TRBJ2-5; d_gene: NA; abundance: NA; CDR3nt: TGTGCCAGCCACCAACCCACTAGACCAGGGGCCCAGTACTTC; CDR3aa: CASHQPTRPGAQYF
v_gene: TRBV29-1; j_gene: TRBJ1-2; d_gene: NA; abundance: NA; CDR3nt: TGCAGCGTTACCCTAACGGGGGACTATGGCTACACCTTC; CDR3aa: CSVTLTGDYGYTF
v_gene: TRBV7-9; j_gene: TRBJ2-4; d_gene: NA; abundance: NA; CDR3nt: TGTGCCAGCAGCCCCGGGGAGCTAGCCAAAAACATTCAGTACTTC; CDR3aa: CASSPGELAKNIQYF
v_gene: TRBV28; j_gene: TRBJ2-1; d_gene: NA; abundance: NA; CDR3nt: TGTGCCAGCAGACTTTACAATGAGCAGTTCTTC; CDR3aa: CASRLYNEQFF
v_gene: TRBV9; j_gene: TRBJ2-3; d_gene: NA; abundance: NA; CDR3nt: TGTGCCAGCAGCGGACAAGCGGGTACGCAGTATTTT; CDR3aa: CASSGQAGTQYF
v_gene: TRBV14; j_gene: TRBJ2-1; d_gene: NA; abundance: few; CDR3nt: TGTGCCAGCAGCCAGTACCGGGCTAGTGAGCAGTTCTTC; CDR3aa: CASSQYRASEQFF
v_gene: TRBV9; j_gene: TRBJ2-7; d_gene: TRBD1; abundance: NA; CDR3nt: TGTGCCAGCAGCGTAAATAATCGGGACAGCTCTTACGAGCAGTACTTC; CDR3aa: CASSVNNRDSSYEQYF
v_gene: TRBV2; j_gene: TRBJ2-1; d_gene: NA; abundance: NA; CDR3nt: TGTGCCAGCAGTGGGACACTTTACAATGAGCAGTTCTTC; CDR3aa: CASSGTLYNEQFF
v_gene: TRBV5-1; j_gene: TRBJ2-1; d_gene: NA; abundance: medium-sized; CDR3nt: TGCGCCAGCAGCCTCCGATCCTACAATGAGCAGTTCTTC; CDR3aa: CASSLRSYNEQFF
v_gene: TRBV5-1; j_gene: TRBJ2-1; d_gene: TRBD2; abundance: NA; CDR3nt: TGCGCCAGCAGCTCCGGGACTAGCGGGGGTGAGGAGCAGTTCTTC; CDR3aa: CASSSGTSGGEEQFF
v_gene: TRBV15; j_gene: TRBJ2-7; d_gene: TRBD1; abundance: NA; CDR3nt: TGTGCCACCAGCAGAGATCGGACAGGGCACGACGAGCAGTACTTC; CDR3aa: CATSRDRTGHDEQYF
v_gene: TRBV9; j_gene: TRBJ2-2; d_gene: NA; abundance: NA; CDR3nt: TGTGCCAGCAGCGAGCCTACAGGGTCCGGGGAGCTGTTTTTT; CDR3aa: CASSEPTGSGELFF
v_gene: TRBV7-9; j_gene: TRBJ1-1; d_gene: TRBD1; abundance: NA; CDR3nt: TGTGCCAGCAGCCCAACAGGGGCAACTGAAGCTTTCTTT; CDR3aa: CASSPTGATEAFF
v_gene: TRBV27; j_gene: TRBJ2-1; d_gene: TRBD1; abundance: NA; CDR3nt: TGTGCCAGCAGTTACGGGACAGGGGCGCCCAATGAGCAGTTCTTC; CDR3aa: CASSYGTGAPNEQFF
v_gene: TRBV19; j_gene: TRBJ2-7; d_gene: NA; abundance: NA; CDR3nt: TGTGCCAGTAGTAAGGGCTACGAGCAGTACTTC; CDR3aa: CASSKGYEQYF
v_gene: TRBV4-1; j_gene: TRBJ2-7; d_gene: NA; abundance: few; CDR3nt: TGCGCCAGCAGCCAAGGGACCTACGAGCAGTACTTC; CDR3aa: CASSQGTYEQYF
v_gene: TRBV4-3; j_gene: TRBJ2-7; d_gene: TRBD2; abundance: NA; CDR3nt: TGCGCCAGCAGCCGGACTAGCGGCTACGAGCAGTACTTC; CDR3aa: CASSRTSGYEQYF
v_gene: TRBV5-1; j_gene: TRBJ2-7; d_gene: NA; abundance: NA; CDR3nt: TGCGCCAGCAGCTCAGGACTTCGCGAGCAGTACTTC; CDR3aa: CASSSGLREQYF
v_gene: TRBV5-4; j_gene: TRBJ2-2; d_gene: NA; abundance: NA; CDR3nt: TGTGCCAGCAGTGGTACCGGGACAAAAATGGGCACCGGGGAGCTGTTTTTT; CDR3aa: CASSGTGTKMGTGELFF
v_gene: TRBV6-1; j_gene: TRBJ2-1; d_gene: NA; abundance: NA; CDR3nt: TGTGCCGCCTTAAGCCTGGATGAGCAGTTCTTC; CDR3aa: CAALSLDEQFF
v_gene: TRBV5-1; j_gene: TRBJ2-1; d_gene: NA; abundance: few; CDR3nt: TGCGCCAGCAGCTTGGCCGGGGGACACCTACCTGAGCAGTTCTTC; CDR3aa: CASSLAGGHLPEQFF
v_gene: TRBV6-5; j_gene: TRBJ1-6; d_gene: TRBD1; abundance: NA; CDR3nt: TGTGCCAGTCGTTTATCGGGACAGTATAATTCACCCCTCCACTTT; CDR3aa: CASRLSGQYNSPLHF
v_gene: TRBV29-1; j_gene: TRBJ2-3; d_gene: NA; abundance: NA; CDR3nt: TGCAGCGTGCACGGGACCCACAACACAGATACGCAGTATTTT; CDR3aa: CSVHGTHNTDTQYF
v_gene: TRBV6-1; j_gene: TRBJ2-7; d_gene: TRBD2; abundance: NA; CDR3nt: TGTGCCAGCAGTGTACTAGCGGGATCTTTCTACGAGCAGTACTTC; CDR3aa: CASSVLAGSFYEQYF
v_gene: TRBV5-5; j_gene: TRBJ2-1; d_gene: NA; abundance: NA; CDR3nt: TGTGCCAGCAGCGGGGACACCAATGAGCAGTTCTTC; CDR3aa: CASSGDTNEQFF
v_gene: TRBV4-3; j_gene: TRBJ2-7; d_gene: TRBD1; abundance: few; CDR3nt: TGCGCCAGCAGCCAAGGCCGGACAGGGCCGGGGGACGAGCAGTACTTC; CDR3aa: CASSQGRTGPGDEQYF
v_gene: TRBV4-1; j_gene: TRBJ1-2; d_gene: TRBD1; abundance: NA; CDR3nt: TGCGCCAGCAGCCAGCTCCCGGGACAGGAGAACTATGGCTACACCTTC; CDR3aa: CASSQLPGQENYGYTF
v_gene: TRBV28; j_gene: TRBJ2-7; d_gene: TRBD1; abundance: NA; CDR3nt: TGTGCCAGCAGTTTACCCGGGACAGGTAACTACGAGCAGTACTTC; CDR3aa: CASSLPGTGNYEQYF
v_gene: TRBV7-9; j_gene: TRBJ2-3; d_gene: TRBD1; abundance: NA; CDR3nt: TGTGCCAGCAGCTACCTGGCCAGGGGGCGCACAGATACGCAGTATTTT; CDR3aa: CASSYLARGRTDTQYF
v_gene: TRBV7-9; j_gene: TRBJ2-5; d_gene: TRBD1; abundance: NA; CDR3nt: TGTGCCAGCAGCCCCTCCGGGACAGGAGAGACCCAGTACTTC; CDR3aa: CASSPSGTGETQYF
v_gene: TRBV4-2; j_gene: TRBJ1-2; d_gene: NA; abundance: NA; CDR3nt: TGTGCCAGCAGCAAGGACACATTTAACTATGGCTACACCTTC; CDR3aa: CASSKDTFNYGYTF
v_gene: TRBV4-3; j_gene: TRBJ2-7; d_gene: NA; abundance: NA; CDR3nt: TGCGCCAGCAGCCAAGGTACCAAAGCCTACGAGCAGTACTTC; CDR3aa: CASSQGTKAYEQYF
v_gene: TRBV10-3; j_gene: TRBJ1-1; d_gene: NA; abundance: NA; CDR3nt: TGTGCCATCAGTGACCCAGGGATGAACACTGAAGCTTTCTTT; CDR3aa: CAISDPGMNTEAFF
v_gene: TRBV6-5; j_gene: TRBJ2-3; d_gene: NA; abundance: NA; CDR3nt: TGTGCCAGCAGCCCTACCGACTTCACAGATACGCAGTATTTT; CDR3aa: CASSPTDFTDTQYF
v_gene: TRBV23-1; j_gene: TRBJ2-7; d_gene: TRBD1; abundance: NA; CDR3nt: TGCGCCAGCAGTCAATCGGACAGACAGGGGTCCTCCTACGAGCAGTACTTC; CDR3aa: CASSQSDRQGSSYEQYF
v_gene: TRBV29-1; j_gene: TRBJ1-1; d_gene: NA; abundance: NA; CDR3nt: TGCAGCGTTGAATCGGGTTCCCGGGTTGAGGCTTTCTTT; CDR3aa: CSVESGSRVEAFF
v_gene: TRBV19; j_gene: TRBJ2-1; d_gene: TRBD2; abundance: NA; CDR3nt: TGTGCCAGTAGACCCAATGCGGGGGTTGAGCAGTTCTTC; CDR3aa: CASRPNAGVEQFF
v_gene: TRBV4-2; j_gene: TRBJ2-1; d_gene: TRBD2; abundance: few; CDR3nt: TGTGCCAGCAGCCAAGACCAGCGGGGGTCCTACAATGAGCAGTTCTTC; CDR3aa: CASSQDQRGSYNEQFF
v_gene: TRBV21-1; j_gene: TRBJ1-5; d_gene: NA; abundance: NA; CDR3nt: TGTGCCAGCAGCAACCGGGACAGGGGAACAAATCAGCCCCAGCATTTT; CDR3aa: CASSNRDRGTNQPQHF
v_gene: TRBV4-1; j_gene: TRBJ2-1; d_gene: NA; abundance: NA; CDR3nt: TGCGCCAGCAGCCAAATTACAAATGAGCAGTTCTTC; CDR3aa: CASSQITNEQFF
v_gene: TRBV7-9; j_gene: TRBJ1-1; d_gene: NA; abundance: few; CDR3nt: TGTGCCAACAGGGTTGGGGACACTGAAGCTTTCTTT; CDR3aa: CANRVGDTEAFF
v_gene: TRBV4-1; j_gene: TRBJ1-5; d_gene: NA; abundance: NA; CDR3nt: TGCGCCAGCAGCCAAGTGGTTAATCAGCCCCAGCATTTT; CDR3aa: CASSQVVNQPQHF